These T cell receptor beta chains were read from a single sample in a study of cytomegalovirus exposure and HLA in healthy donors. Some clones are missing from TCRdb's copy, which holds only in-frame ones; the method was immunoSEQ multiplex PCR. The sample yields 150,000 to 250,000 clones, around 79% seen once. The sequenced sample consisted of PBMCs. The source is a girl aged 10 to 17 in good health and CMV-seropositive. Both conserved end residues are trimmed from each CDR3. The D gene is left open where the match is weak.

V	D	J	CDR3
TRBV15	TRBD2	TRBJ2-1	ATSRPGTSDHEQF
TRBV6-4	TRBD2	TRBJ2-1	ASSAGLAGYSYNEQF
TRBV5-4	TRBD1	TRBJ2-7	ASSARDRGPPEQY
TRBV4-3	NA	TRBJ1-6	ASSPGRGSPLH
TRBV25-1	NA	TRBJ1-1	ASSLTGINTEAF
TRBV5-1	TRBD1	TRBJ2-2	ASSFQGADTGELF
TRBV7-8	NA	TRBJ1-1	ASSLATSGSHMNTEAF
TRBV6-1	NA	TRBJ2-2	ATTLFANTGELF
TRBV5-1	NA	TRBJ2-4	ASSPEEGSVQY
TRBV27	NA	TRBJ1-5	ASSKKGIGAVGNQPQH
TRBV7-2	NA	TRBJ2-5	ASSLVSLDGETQY
TRBV9	TRBD2	TRBJ2-3	ASSRTSGVTDTQY
TRBV5-6	TRBD1	TRBJ2-1	ASSPTGQGYNEQF
TRBV29-1	NA	TRBJ1-2	SDRSNYGYT
TRBV2	TRBD1	TRBJ1-5	ASSPGQGYQPQH
TRBV27	TRBD1	TRBJ1-2	ASSPRTGYYGYT
TRBV12-2	NA	TRBJ1-4	ASRPFRQGLNEKLF
TRBV9	TRBD1	TRBJ1-3	ASSLGQGSGNTIY
TRBV19	NA	TRBJ1-2	AISNQAGLGYT
TRBV5-6	NA	TRBJ1-2	ASSPIGSYGYT
TRBV4-1	NA	TRBJ1-2	ASSQEEAGRALVYGYT
TRBV6-5	NA	TRBJ2-1	ASSYGGYNEQF
TRBV7-2	NA	TRBJ2-7	ASSHNRARYEQY
TRBV2	NA	TRBJ1-1	ASSARAWGTEAF
TRBV5-4	TRBD2	TRBJ2-1	ASSLAGASGRNEQF
TRBV7-9	NA	TRBJ2-3	ASSRLPGGDTDTQY
TRBV6-1	NA	TRBJ1-5	ASRLSDRLNQPQH
TRBV14	NA	TRBJ2-5	ASSGARARAETQY
TRBV6-5	TRBD2	TRBJ2-2	ASRPGLAVTGELF
TRBV11-2	TRBD1	TRBJ2-2	ASSLDVRDRGTGELF
TRBV27	NA	TRBJ1-5	ASSPWTAQPQH
TRBV30	TRBD1	TRBJ2-5	AWERQGQETQY
TRBV4-3	TRBD2	TRBJ2-5	ASSRTSGGGGETQY
TRBV4-2	NA	TRBJ1-1	ASSQAQISMTPNTEAF
TRBV2	NA	TRBJ1-4	ASSEADRRTNEKLF
TRBV6-4	TRBD2	TRBJ2-3	ASSPTLTSGYTDTQY
TRBV6-1	TRBD1	TRBJ1-4	ASREGTGSEKLF
TRBV27	NA	TRBJ1-4	ASSHYRQNPTNEKLF
TRBV27	NA	TRBJ1-6	ASSLDRRNSPLH
TRBV6-5	NA	TRBJ2-7	ASSQGRSYEQY
TRBV5-1	TRBD1	TRBJ2-2	ASSHGQANTGELF
TRBV25-1	TRBD1	TRBJ1-2	ASSGTGDGYT
TRBV4-1	TRBD1	TRBJ1-4	ASSQVGTGSEKLF
TRBV4-2	TRBD2	TRBJ2-3	ASSQVSSGGTDTQY
TRBV5-4	TRBD1	TRBJ2-3	ASSSQFWDSPDDTQY
TRBV6-5	NA	TRBJ2-2	ASRRFSGELF
TRBV5-1	NA	TRBJ1-2	ASSSDRYGYT
TRBV4-1	NA	TRBJ2-7	ASSQVRGLGEQY
TRBV7-9	TRBD1	TRBJ2-5	ASSLTDRDEETQY
TRBV1	NA	TRBJ2-2	TSSQEQAAGGDSGELF
TRBV28	NA	TRBJ2-7	ASNRGMMGEQY